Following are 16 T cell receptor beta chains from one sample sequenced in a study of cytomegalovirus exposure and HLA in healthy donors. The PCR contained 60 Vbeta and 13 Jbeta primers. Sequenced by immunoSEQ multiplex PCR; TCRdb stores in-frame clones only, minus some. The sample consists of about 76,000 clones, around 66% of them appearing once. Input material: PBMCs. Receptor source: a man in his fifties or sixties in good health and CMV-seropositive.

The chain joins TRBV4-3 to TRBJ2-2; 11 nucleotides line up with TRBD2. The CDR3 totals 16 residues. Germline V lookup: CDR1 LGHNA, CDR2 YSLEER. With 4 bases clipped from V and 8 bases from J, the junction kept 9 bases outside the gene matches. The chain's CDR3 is CASSPVGTSGLGELFF. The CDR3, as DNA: TGCGCCAGCAGCCCAGTGGGGACTAGCGGTTTAGGGGAGCTGTTTTTT.

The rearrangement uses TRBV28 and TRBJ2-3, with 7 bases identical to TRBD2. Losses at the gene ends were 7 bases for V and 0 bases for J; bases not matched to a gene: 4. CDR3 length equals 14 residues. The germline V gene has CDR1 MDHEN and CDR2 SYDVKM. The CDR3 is CASTRAGSTDTQYF. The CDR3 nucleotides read TGTGCCAGCACTCGAGCGGGAAGCACAGATACGCAGTATTTT.

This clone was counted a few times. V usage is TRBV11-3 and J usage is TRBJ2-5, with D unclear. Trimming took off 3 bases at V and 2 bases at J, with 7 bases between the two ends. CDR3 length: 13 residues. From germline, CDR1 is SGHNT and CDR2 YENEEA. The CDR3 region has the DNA TGTGCCAGCAGCTTGCGGCAGCAAGAGACCCAGTACTTC. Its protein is CASSLRQQETQYF.

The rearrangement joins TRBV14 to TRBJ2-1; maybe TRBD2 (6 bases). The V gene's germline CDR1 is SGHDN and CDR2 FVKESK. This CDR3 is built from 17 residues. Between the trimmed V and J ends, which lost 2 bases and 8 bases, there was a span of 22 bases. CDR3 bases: TGTGCCAGCAGCCAACTAAAACGGGAGATGAGAACGCATGAGCAGTTCTTC. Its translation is CASSQLKREMRTHEQFF.

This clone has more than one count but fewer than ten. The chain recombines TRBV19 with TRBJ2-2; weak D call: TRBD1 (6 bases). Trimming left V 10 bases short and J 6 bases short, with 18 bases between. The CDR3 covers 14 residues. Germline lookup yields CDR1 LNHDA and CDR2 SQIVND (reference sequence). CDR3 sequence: CATGQGFQAGELFF. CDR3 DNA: TGTGCCACCGGGCAGGGGTTTCAAGCCGGGGAGCTGTTTTTT.

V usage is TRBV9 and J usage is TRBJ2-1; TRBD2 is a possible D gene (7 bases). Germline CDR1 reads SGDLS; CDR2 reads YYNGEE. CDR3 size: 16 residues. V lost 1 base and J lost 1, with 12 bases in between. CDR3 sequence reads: CASSVSAGASYNEQFF. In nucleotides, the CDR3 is TGTGCCAGCAGCGTAAGTGCGGGGGCTTCCTACAATGAGCAGTTCTTC.

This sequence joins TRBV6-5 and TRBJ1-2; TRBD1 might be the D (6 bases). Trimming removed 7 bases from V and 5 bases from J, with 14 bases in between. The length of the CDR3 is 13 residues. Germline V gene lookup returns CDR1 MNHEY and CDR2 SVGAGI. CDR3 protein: CASTEQGFYGYTF. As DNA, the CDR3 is TGTGCCAGCACCGAACAGGGATTTTATGGCTACACCTTC.

CDR3: CASSQVGTSGRLNEQYF. CDR3 coding DNA: TGTGCCAGCAGCCAAGTTGGGACTAGCGGGAGGCTGAACGAGCAGTACTTC. The chain recombines TRBV4-2 with TRBJ2-7; TRBD2 matches at 15 bases. The CDR3 is 17 amino acids. V gave up 1 base and J gave up 5 bases; unmatched junction bases: 6. The germline V gene encodes CDR1 LGHNA and CDR2 YNFKEQ.

The CDR3 sequence is CASSLRRVVGNQPQHF. The CDR3 DNA sequence: TGTGCCAGCAGTTTGCGCAGGGTGGTCGGAAATCAGCCCCAGCATTTT. The chain joins TRBV28 to TRBJ1-5; D may be TRBD1 (5 bases). Trimming left V 3 bases short and J 4 bases short, with 16 bases between. This CDR3 contains 16 residues. Germline-derived CDR1 and CDR2 are MDHEN and SYDVKM. Full variable domain (missing parts from reference TRBV28 and TRBJ1-5): DVKVTQSSRYLVKRTGEKVFLECVQDMDHENMFWYRQDPGLGLRLIYFSYDVKMKEKGDIPEGYSVSREKKERFSLILESASTNQTSMYLCASSLRRVVGNQPQHFGDGTRLSIL.

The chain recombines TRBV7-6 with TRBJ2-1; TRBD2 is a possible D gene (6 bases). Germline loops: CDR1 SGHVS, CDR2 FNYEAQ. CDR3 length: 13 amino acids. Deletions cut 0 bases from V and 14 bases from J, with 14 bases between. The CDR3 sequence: CASSLAESGGKFF. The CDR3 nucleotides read TGTGCCAGCAGCTTAGCGGAGTCAGGAGGGAAGTTCTTC. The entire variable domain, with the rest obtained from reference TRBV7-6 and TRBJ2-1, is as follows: GAGVSQSPRYKVTKRGQDVALRCDPISGHVSLYWYRQALGQGPEFLTYFNYEAQQDKSGLPNDRFSAERPEGSISTLTIQRTEQRDSAMYRCASSLAESGGKFFGPGTRLTVL.

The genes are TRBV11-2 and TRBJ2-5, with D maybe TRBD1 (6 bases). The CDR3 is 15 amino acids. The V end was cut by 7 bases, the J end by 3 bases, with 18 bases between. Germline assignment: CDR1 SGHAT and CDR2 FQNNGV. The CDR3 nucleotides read TGTGCCAGCACACAGGGTGGACTTCCCGAAGAGACCCAGTACTTC. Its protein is CASTQGGLPEETQYF.

The CDR3 coding sequence is TGTGCCAGCTCACCAGGACTTCTCTCTGGGGCCAACGTCCTGACTTTC. Protein sequence: CASSPGLLSGANVLTF. The chain recombines TRBV18 with TRBJ2-6, with D perhaps matching TRBD2 (5 bases). Germline V gene sequence: CDR1 KGHSH, CDR2 LQKENI. Trimming removed 2 bases at V and 0 bases at J, with 8 bases between. The CDR3 has 16 residues.

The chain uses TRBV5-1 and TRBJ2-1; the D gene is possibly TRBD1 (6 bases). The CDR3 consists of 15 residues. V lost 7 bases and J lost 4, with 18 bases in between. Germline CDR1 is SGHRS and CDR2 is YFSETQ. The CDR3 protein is CASGETGVAYNEQFF. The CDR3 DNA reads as TGCGCCAGCGGGGAGACAGGAGTCGCTTACAATGAGCAGTTCTTC.

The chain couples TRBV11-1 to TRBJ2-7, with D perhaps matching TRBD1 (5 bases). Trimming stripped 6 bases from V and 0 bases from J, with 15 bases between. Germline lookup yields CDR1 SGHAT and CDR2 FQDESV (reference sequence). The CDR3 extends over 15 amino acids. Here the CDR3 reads CASSQQALSSYEQYF. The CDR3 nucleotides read TGTGCCAGCAGTCAACAGGCCCTCAGCTCCTACGAGCAGTACTTC.

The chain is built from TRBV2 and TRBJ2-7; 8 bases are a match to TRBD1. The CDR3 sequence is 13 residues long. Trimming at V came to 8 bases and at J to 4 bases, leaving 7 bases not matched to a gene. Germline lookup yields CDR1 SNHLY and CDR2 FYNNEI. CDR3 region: CASLPGGIYEQYF. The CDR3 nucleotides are TGTGCCAGCCTGCCAGGGGGCATATACGAGCAGTACTTC.

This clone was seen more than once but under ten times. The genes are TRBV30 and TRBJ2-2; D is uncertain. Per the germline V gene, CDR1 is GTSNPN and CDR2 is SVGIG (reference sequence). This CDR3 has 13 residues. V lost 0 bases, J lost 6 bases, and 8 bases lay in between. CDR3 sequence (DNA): TGTGCCTGGAGTGTACTGGAGTCCGGGGAGCTGTTTTTT. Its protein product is CAWSVLESGELFF.